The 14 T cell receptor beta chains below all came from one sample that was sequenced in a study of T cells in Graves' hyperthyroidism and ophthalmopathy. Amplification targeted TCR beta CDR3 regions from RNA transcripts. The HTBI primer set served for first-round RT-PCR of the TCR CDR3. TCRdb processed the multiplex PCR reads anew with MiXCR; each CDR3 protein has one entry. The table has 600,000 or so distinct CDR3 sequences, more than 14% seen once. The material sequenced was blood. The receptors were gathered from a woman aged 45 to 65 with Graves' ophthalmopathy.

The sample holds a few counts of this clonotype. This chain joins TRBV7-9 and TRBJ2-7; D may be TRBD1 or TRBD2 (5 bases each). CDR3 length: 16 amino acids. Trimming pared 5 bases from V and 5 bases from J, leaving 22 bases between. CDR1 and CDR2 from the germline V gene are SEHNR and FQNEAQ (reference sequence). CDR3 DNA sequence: TGTGCCAGCAGCCAAAACTTACCGGGACCCCCAGACGAGCAGTACTTC. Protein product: CASSQNLPGPPDEQYF.

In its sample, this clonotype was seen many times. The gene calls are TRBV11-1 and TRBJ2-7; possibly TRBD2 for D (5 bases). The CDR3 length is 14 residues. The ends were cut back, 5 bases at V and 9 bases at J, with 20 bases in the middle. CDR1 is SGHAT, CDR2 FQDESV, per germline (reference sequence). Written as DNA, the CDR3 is TGTGCCAGCAGCCCCGGCGAGACGCACGGGGTGCAGTACTTC. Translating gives CASSPGETHGVQYF.

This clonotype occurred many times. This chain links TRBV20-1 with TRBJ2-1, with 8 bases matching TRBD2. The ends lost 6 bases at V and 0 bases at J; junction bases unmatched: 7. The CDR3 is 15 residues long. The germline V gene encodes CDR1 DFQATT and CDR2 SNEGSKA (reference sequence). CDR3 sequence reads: CSAQLAVTSYNEQFF. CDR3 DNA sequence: TGCAGTGCCCAACTAGCGGTAACCTCCTACAATGAGCAGTTCTTC.

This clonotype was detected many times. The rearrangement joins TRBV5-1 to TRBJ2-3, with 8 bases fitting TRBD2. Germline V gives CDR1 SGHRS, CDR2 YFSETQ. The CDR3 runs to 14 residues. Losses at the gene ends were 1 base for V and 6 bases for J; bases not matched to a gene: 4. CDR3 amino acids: CASSLSREGDTQYF. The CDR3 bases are TGCGCCAGCAGCTTGAGTCGGGAGGGGGATACGCAGTATTTT.

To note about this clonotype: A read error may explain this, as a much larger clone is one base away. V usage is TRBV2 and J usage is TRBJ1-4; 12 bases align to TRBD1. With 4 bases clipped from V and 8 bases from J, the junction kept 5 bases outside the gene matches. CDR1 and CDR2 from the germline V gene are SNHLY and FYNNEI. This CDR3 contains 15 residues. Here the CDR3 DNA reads TGTGCCAGCAGTGGGGGGACAGGGGGCAACGAAAAACTGTTTTTT. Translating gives CASSGGTGGNEKLFF.

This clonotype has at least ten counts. The CDR3 sequence is CASRPGTSHNEQFF. The DNA of the CDR3 is TGCGCCAGCAGACCTGGGACTAGCCACAATGAGCAGTTCTTC. The V and J genes are TRBV5-1 and TRBJ2-1; 9 bases are shared with TRBD2. Germline CDR1 reads SGHRS; CDR2 reads YFSETQ. V shed 5 bases and J 5 bases; nucleotides not matched to a gene: 5. CDR3 size: 14 residues.

The CDR3 DNA reads TGTGCCAGCAGTTACTCAGTCGGGGGGCCCATAATGAACACTGAAGCTTTCTTT. Encoded protein: CASSYSVGGPIMNTEAFF. The chain couples TRBV6-6 to TRBJ1-1, with a weak D call TRBD1 (6 bases). The V end lost 0 bases, the J end lost 0 bases, and 17 bases lay between the germline ends. The V gene's germline CDR1 is MNHNY and CDR2 SVGAGI (reference sequence). The CDR3 runs to 18 residues.

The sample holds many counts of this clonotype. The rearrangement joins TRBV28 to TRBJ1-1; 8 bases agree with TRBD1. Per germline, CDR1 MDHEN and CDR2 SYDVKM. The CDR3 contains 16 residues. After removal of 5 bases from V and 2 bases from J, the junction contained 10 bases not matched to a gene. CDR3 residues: CASSPTGEGVNTEAFF. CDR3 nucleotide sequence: TGTGCCAGCAGTCCGACAGGGGAGGGTGTAAACACTGAAGCTTTCTTT.

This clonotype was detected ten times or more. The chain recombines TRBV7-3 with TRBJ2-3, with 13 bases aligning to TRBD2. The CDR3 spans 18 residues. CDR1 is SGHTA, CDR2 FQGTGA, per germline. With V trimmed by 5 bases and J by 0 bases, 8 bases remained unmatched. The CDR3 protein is CASSDELAGGSSTDTQYF. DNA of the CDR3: TGTGCCAGCAGCGACGAACTAGCGGGAGGGTCTAGCACAGATACGCAGTATTTT.

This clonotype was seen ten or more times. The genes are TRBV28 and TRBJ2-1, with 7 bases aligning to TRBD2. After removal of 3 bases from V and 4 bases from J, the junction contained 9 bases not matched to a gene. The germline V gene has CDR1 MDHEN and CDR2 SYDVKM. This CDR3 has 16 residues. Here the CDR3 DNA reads TGTGCCAGCAGTTTCCCTCGACTAGCCGGATACAATGAGCAGTTCTTC. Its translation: CASSFPRLAGYNEQFF.

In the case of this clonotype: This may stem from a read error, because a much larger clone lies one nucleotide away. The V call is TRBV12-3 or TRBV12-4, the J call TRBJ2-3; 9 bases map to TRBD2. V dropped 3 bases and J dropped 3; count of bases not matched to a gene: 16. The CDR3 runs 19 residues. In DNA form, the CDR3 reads TGTGCCAGCAGTTTCGGGGGGACTAGCTCCCGAACTAGAACAGATACGCAGTATTTT. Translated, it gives CASSFGGTSSRTRTDTQYF.

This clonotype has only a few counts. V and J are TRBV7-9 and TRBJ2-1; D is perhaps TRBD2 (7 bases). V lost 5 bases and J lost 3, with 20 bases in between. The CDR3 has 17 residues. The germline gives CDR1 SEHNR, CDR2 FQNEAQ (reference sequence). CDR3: CASSKGGAVNFYNEQFF. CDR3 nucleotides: TGTGCCAGCAGCAAAGGGGGGGCCGTTAATTTCTACAATGAGCAGTTCTTC.

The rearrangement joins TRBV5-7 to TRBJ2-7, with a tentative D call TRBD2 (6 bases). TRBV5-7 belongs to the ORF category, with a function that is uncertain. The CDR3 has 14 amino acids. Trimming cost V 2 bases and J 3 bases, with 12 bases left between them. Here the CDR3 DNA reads TGTGCCAGCAGCTTTAGGGAGGAAAACTACGAGCAGTACTTC. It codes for CASSFREENYEQYF.

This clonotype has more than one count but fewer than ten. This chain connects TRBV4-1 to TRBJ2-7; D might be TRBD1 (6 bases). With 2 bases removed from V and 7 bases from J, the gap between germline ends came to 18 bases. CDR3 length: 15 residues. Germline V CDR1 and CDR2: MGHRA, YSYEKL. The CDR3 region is CASSQLRTGRGEQYF. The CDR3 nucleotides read TGCGCCAGCAGCCAACTCCGAACAGGGAGAGGGGAGCAGTACTTC.